Presented here are 2 T cell receptor beta chains from one specimen sequenced in a study of PD-1 blockade in classical Hodgkin lymphoma. Libraries were prepared by immunoSEQ multiplex PCR; TCRdb keeps only in-frame clonotypes and omits some of them. Of tens of thousands of clones listed, about three quarters are singletons. The time point was: cycle 4 day 1 (C4D1), after six to seven weeks of nivolumab. Exposure to brentuximab vedotin varied, and each patient had relapsed following autologous stem cell transplantation. Sequences were derived from peripheral blood mononuclear cells (PBMCs), sampled before the fourth cycle of nivolumab. These receptor sequences come from a human donor with classical Hodgkin lymphoma.

The chain recombines TRBV11-3 with TRBJ2-7; D is undetermined. Between the trimmed V and J ends, which lost 4 bases and 2 bases, there was a span of 12 bases. This CDR3 has 14 amino acids. Looked up from germline, CDR1 is SGHNT and CDR2 is YENEEA. CDR3 residues: CASSSDGHPYEQYF. The CDR3 DNA follows: TGTGCCAGCAGCTCCGACGGCCACCCCTACGAGCAGTACTTC.

This clone was seen more than once but under ten times. The chain has TRBV2 and TRBJ1-1; D not resolved. The CDR3 has 13 residues. Per germline, CDR1 SNHLY and CDR2 FYNNEI. V gave up 8 bases and J gave up 0 bases, with 10 bases separating them. The CDR3 DNA follows: TGTGCCAGCGGAAGGCAGATGAACACTGAAGCTTTCTTT. Protein sequence: CASGRQMNTEAFF.